This entry lists 13 T cell receptor beta chains sequenced from one sample in a study of cytomegalovirus exposure and HLA in healthy donors (dated by TCRdb to between 2016 and 2019). Libraries were prepared through the immunoSEQ multiplex PCR assay. For the multiplex PCR, a mixture combining 60 forward primers for TCR Vbeta segments and 13 reverse primers for TCR Jbeta segments was used. In TCRdb, the immuneACCESS table is reduced to in-frame sequences with V and J assigned. These tables do not hold every clone; where another copy was compared, an unresolved V gene accounts for under half, and the others remain unexplained. The sample table shows about 160,000 clones, and 70% to 90% are seen once. The leading ten clones occupy 1.5% to 2% of the sample. Sequencing was performed on PBMCs. The receptor source for this set is a woman aged 18-30 years in good health and CMV-seronegative.

The rearrangement uses TRBV6-1 and TRBJ2-7; 10 bases are a match to TRBD2. Germline values: CDR1 MNHNS, CDR2 SASEGT. The CDR3 has 14 amino acids. The V segment lost 3 bases and the J segment 4 bases; nucleotides outside the gene matches: 3. The CDR3 spells CASSESGRDYEQYF. CDR3 bases: TGTGCCAGCAGTGAGAGCGGGAGGGATTACGAGCAGTACTTC.

The V gene is TRBV6-5, the J gene TRBJ1-2; D uncertain. CDR1 MNHEY and CDR2 SVGAGI come from the germline V gene. The CDR3 runs to 13 residues. V shed 2 bases and J shed 8 bases, with 12 bases lying between them. The CDR3 DNA reads TGTGCCAGCAGTTACACCCCTGAGTACGGCTACACCTTC. This gives the protein CASSYTPEYGYTF.

J is TRBJ1-5 and V is TRBV6-1; TRBD1 matches 8 bases. CDR3 length: 14 residues. J was trimmed by 3 bases and V by 6 bases; bases with no gene match: 4. Germline CDR1 and CDR2: MNHNS and SASEGT. The CDR3 DNA follows: TGTGCCAGCAGGAAGGACAGGGTCAATCAGCCCCAGCATTTT. Amino acids: CASRKDRVNQPQHF.

CDR3 in amino acids: CASSMDSGSYNEQFF. The CDR3 nucleotides are TGTGCCAGCAGCATGGACAGCGGGAGTTATAATGAGCAGTTCTTC. This rearrangement joins TRBV6-5 to TRBJ2-1; TRBD2 aligns across 8 bases. The CDR3 is 15 residues long. Germline V gene data show CDR1 as MNHEY and CDR2 as SVGAGI. V lost 6 bases and J lost 7; bases outside the gene matches: 11.

This chain links TRBV4-1 with TRBJ2-3; no definite D call. The CDR3 runs 13 residues. Germline assignment: CDR1 MGHRA and CDR2 YSYEKL. With 0 bases removed from V and 4 bases from J, the gap between germline ends came to 5 bases. CDR3: CASSQDPADTQYF. The CDR3, as DNA: TGCGCCAGCAGCCAAGATCCCGCAGATACGCAGTATTTT.

The chain combines TRBV25-1 with TRBJ1-4; 7 positions agree with TRBD1. CDR3 length: 14 residues. After removal of 1 base from V and 4 bases from J, the junction contained 0 bases not matched to a gene. CDR1 MGHDK and CDR2 SYGVNS come from the germline V gene. CDR3 residues: CASSEWDSNEKLFF. Written as DNA, the CDR3 is TGTGCCAGCAGTGAATGGGACAGTAATGAAAAACTGTTTTTT.

This clone showed up just a few times. V and J are TRBV9 and TRBJ1-2, with D tentatively TRBD1 (6 bases). Germline V gene sequence: CDR1 SGDLS, CDR2 YYNGEE. The CDR3 covers 16 residues. The V and J ends lost 4 bases and 0 bases respectively, with 16 bases between them. For the CDR3, the DNA is TGTGCCAGCAGCCCTCGACCGGACAGTTCTAACTATGGCTACACCTTC. Its translation is CASSPRPDSSNYGYTF.

The sample holds a few counts of this clone. The chain is built from TRBV6-1 and TRBJ1-4, with no clear D. CDR3 length: 12 residues. CDR1 is MNHNS, CDR2 SASEGT, per germline. V was shortened by 7 bases and J by 8 bases, with 11 bases between the two germline ends. CDR3 region: CASTVSLEKLFF. The CDR3 DNA sequence: TGTGCCAGCACTGTTTCTCTCGAAAAACTGTTTTTT.

This clone has a handful of counts. At the DNA level, this CDR3 is encoded by other sequences in the same sample as well. V gene TRBV10-2 combines with J gene TRBJ1-5; 8 bases map to TRBD1. The CDR3 length is 15 residues. V was pared by 6 bases and J by 2 bases, with 6 bases of the junction left unmatched. Germline V gene sequence: CDR1 WSHSY, CDR2 SAAADI. Here the CDR3 reads CASRTGARGNQPQHF. The CDR3 DNA reads TGCGCCAGCAGGACAGGGGCCAGGGGCAATCAGCCCCAGCATTTT.

The chain is built from TRBV7-2 and TRBJ1-1, with 10 nucleotides matching TRBD1. Germline V gene sequence: CDR1 SGHTA, CDR2 FQGNSA. Unmatched junction bases numbered 4, after V lost 5 bases and J lost 1 base. The CDR3 is 15 amino acids. CDR3 amino acids: CASSRQGARNTEAFF. Here the CDR3 DNA reads TGTGCCAGCAGCCGACAGGGGGCGCGGAACACTGAAGCTTTCTTT.

This chain links TRBV2 with TRBJ2-1, with a tentative D call TRBD1 (5 bases). CDR1 and CDR2 from the germline V gene are SNHLY and FYNNEI. This CDR3 spans 12 amino acids. Trimming cost V 9 bases and J 5 bases, with 11 bases left between them. CDR3: CARSQGNNEQFF. In DNA form, the CDR3 reads TGTGCCAGGAGCCAGGGCAACAATGAGCAGTTCTTC. The full variable domain, completed using reference TRBV2 and TRBJ2-1, is EPEVTQTPSHQVTQMGQEVILRCVPISNHLYFYWYRQILGQKVEFLVSFYNNEISEKSEIFDDQFSVERPDGSNFTLKIRSTKLEDSAMYFCARSQGNNEQFFGPGTRLTVL.

The chain links TRBV5-8 to TRBJ1-5; D is ambiguous. Trimming left V 0 bases short and J 0 bases short, with 7 bases between. CDR3 length: 15 residues. The germline V gene encodes CDR1 SGHTS and CDR2 YDEGEE. CDR3 in DNA: TGTGCCAGCAGCTTGGAGGGAGATAGCAATCAGCCCCAGCATTTT. This gives the protein CASSLEGDSNQPQHF.

This clone was found a few times. The CDR3 here is CASSLRAGIPYEQYF. The CDR3 DNA reads TGTGCCAGCAGCTTACGAGCAGGGATACCCTACGAGCAGTACTTC. V usage is TRBV11-3 and J usage is TRBJ2-5; perhaps TRBD1 as D (5 bases). The tail of the sequence fits TRBJ2-7 better, so the J call may be wrong. The CDR3 sequence is 15 residues long. CDR1 and CDR2 (germline): SGHNT, YENEEA.